Only a few counts were recorded for the clone carrying this TCR beta chain. Antigen specificity is unknown. Quantitative molecular-barcoded 5'-RACE generated the TCR beta libraries. Via MiXCR, TCRdb re-called the 5' RACE reads, giving one row per CDR3 protein. The sample lists 200,000 to 250,000 distinct CDR3 sequences, around 20% seen once, with roughly 46% in the top ten. Germline-derived CDR1 and CDR2 are LNHDA and SQIVND (reference sequence). V lost 4 bases and J 8 bases, leaving 21 bases between the germline ends. This CDR3 contains 16 residues. This specimen belongs to a study of CD8 T cells in ankylosing spondylitis. Study results and limitations: Reportedly, matched ankylosing spondylitis synovial fluid was significantly enriched for disease-linked clones. Within ankylosing spondylitis blood, a TCR beta motif made up of seven to nine highly homologous variants appeared to be characteristic.

V and J are TRBV19 and TRBJ2-1; D is perhaps TRBD1 or TRBD2 (5 bases each). This TCR came from a male donor with ankylosing spondylitis. Sequenced sample: blood, either unsorted or a sorted T cell fraction (not recorded which). CDR3 sequence: CASSSPKGSIGDEQFF. Here the CDR3 DNA reads TGTGCCAGTAGTAGTCCAAAGGGGAGCATTGGGGATGAGCAGTTCTTC. The full variable domain, completed using reference TRBV19 and TRBJ2-1, is DGGITQSPKYLFRKEGQNVTLSCEQNLNHDAMYWYRQDPGQGLRLIYYSQIVNDFQKGDIAEGYSVSREKKESFPLTVTSAQKNPTAFYLCASSSPKGSIGDEQFFGPGTRLTVL.